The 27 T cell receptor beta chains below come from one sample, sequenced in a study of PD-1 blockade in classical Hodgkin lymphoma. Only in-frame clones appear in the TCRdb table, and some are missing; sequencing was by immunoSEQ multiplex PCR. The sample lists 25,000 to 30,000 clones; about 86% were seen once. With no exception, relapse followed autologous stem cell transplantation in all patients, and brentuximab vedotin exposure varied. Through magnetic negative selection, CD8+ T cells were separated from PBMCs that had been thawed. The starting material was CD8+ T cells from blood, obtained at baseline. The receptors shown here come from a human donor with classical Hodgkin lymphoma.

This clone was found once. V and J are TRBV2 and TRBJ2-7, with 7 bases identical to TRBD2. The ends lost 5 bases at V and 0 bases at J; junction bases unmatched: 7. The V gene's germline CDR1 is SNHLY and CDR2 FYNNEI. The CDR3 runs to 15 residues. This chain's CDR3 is CASSFLAAPSYEQYF. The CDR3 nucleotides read TGTGCCAGCAGTTTCCTAGCGGCCCCCTCCTACGAGCAGTACTTC. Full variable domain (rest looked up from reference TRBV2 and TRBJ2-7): EPEVTQTPSHQVTQMGQEVILRCVPISNHLYFYWYRQILGQKVEFLVSFYNNEISEKSEIFDDQFSVERPDGSNFTLKIRSTKLEDSAMYFCASSFLAAPSYEQYFGPGTRLTVT.

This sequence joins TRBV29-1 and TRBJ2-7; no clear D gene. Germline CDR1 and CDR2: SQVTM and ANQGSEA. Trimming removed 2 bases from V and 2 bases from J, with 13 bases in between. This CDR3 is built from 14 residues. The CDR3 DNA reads TGCAGCGTTGAAATGGGTGACGGTACCTACGAGCAGTACTTC. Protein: CSVEMGDGTYEQYF.

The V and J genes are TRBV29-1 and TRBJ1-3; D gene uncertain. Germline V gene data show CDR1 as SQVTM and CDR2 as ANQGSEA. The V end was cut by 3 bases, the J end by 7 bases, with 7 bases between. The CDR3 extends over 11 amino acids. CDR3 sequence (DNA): TGCAGCGTTGAGAACTGGAACACCATATATTTT. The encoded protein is CSVENWNTIYF.

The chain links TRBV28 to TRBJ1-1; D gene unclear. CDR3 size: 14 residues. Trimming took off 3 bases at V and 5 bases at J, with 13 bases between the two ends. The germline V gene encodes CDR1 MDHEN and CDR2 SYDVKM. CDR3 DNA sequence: TGTGCCAGCAGTTTGGCAGGAGGAGAGACTGAAGCTTTCTTT. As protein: CASSLAGGETEAFF. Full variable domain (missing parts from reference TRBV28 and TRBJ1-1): DVKVTQSSRYLVKRTGEKVFLECVQDMDHENMFWYRQDPGLGLRLIYFSYDVKMKEKGDIPEGYSVSREKKERFSLILESASTNQTSMYLCASSLAGGETEAFFGQGTRLTVV.

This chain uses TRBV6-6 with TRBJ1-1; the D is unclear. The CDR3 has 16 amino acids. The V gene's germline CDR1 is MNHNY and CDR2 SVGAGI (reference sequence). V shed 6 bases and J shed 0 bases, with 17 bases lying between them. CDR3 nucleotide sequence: TGTGCCAGCAGCTCTTCACGAATGGTGTTGAACACTGAAGCTTTCTTT. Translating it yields CASSSSRMVLNTEAFF.

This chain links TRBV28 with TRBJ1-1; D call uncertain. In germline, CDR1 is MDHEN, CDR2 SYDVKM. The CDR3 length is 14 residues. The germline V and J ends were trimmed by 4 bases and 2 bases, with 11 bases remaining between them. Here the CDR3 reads CASSSVASNTEAFF. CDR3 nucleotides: TGTGCCAGCAGTTCTGTTGCCAGTAACACTGAAGCTTTCTTT.

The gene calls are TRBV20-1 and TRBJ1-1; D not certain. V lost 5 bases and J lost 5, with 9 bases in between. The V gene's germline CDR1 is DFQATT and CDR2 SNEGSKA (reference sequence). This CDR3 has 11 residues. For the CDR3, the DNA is TGCAGTGCTCGCTGGCGGACTGAAGCTTTCTTT. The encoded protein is CSARWRTEAFF.

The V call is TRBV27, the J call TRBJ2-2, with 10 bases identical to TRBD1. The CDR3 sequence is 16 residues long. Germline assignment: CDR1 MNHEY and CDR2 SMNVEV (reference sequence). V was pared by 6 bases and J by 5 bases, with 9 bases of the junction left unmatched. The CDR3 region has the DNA TGTGCCAGCAGCTCCGGGACAGGGGTTTTGACCGGGGAGCTGTTTTTT. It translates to CASSSGTGVLTGELFF.

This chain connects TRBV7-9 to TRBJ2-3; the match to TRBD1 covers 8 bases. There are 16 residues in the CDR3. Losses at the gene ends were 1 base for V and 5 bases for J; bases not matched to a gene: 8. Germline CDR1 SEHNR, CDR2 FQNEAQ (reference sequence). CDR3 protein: CASSLGANDRGDTQYF. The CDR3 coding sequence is TGTGCCAGCAGCTTAGGGGCCAACGACAGGGGAGATACGCAGTATTTT.

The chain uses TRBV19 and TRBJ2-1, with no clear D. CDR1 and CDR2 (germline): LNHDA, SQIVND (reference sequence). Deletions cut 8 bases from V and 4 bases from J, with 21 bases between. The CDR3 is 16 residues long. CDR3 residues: CASPALSSDPYNEQFF. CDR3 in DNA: TGTGCCAGTCCTGCCCTATCCTCGGACCCATACAATGAGCAGTTCTTC.

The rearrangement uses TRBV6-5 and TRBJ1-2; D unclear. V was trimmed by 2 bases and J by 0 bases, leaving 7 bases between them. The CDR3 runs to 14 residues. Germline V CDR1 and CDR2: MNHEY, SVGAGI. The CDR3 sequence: CASSYREANYGYTF. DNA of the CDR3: TGTGCCAGCAGTTACAGGGAGGCTAACTATGGCTACACCTTC.

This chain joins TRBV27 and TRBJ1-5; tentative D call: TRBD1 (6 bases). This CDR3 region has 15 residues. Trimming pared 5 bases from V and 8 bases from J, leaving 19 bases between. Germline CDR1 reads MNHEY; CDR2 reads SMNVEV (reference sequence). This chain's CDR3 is CASSRRGQGDKPQHF. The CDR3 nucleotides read TGTGCCAGCAGTCGCCGGGGGCAGGGCGATAAGCCCCAGCATTTT.

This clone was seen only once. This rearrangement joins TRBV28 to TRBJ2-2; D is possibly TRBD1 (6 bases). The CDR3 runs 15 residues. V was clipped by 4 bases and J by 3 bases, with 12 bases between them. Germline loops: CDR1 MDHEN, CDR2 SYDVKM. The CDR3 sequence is CASSWAGVDTGELFF. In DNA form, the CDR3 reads TGTGCCAGCAGTTGGGCAGGGGTGGACACCGGGGAGCTGTTTTTT.

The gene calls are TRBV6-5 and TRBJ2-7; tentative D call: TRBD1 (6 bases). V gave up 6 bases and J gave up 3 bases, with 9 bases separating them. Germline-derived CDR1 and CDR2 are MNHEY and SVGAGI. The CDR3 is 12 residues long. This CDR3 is CASRTDSYEQYF. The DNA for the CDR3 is TGTGCCAGCAGAACGGACAGCTACGAGCAGTACTTC.

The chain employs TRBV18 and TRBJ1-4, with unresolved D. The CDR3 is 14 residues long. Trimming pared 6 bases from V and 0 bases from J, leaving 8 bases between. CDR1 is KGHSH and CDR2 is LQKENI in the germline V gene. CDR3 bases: TGTGCCAGCTCTCCGGGGACAACTAATGAAAAACTGTTTTTT. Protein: CASSPGTTNEKLFF.

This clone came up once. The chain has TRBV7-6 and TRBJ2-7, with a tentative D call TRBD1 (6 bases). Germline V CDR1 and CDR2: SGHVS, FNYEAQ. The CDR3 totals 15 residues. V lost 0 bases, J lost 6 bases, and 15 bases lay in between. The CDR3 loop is CASSLATGSAGEQYF. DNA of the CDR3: TGTGCCAGCAGCTTAGCTACAGGGTCGGCAGGCGAGCAGTACTTC.

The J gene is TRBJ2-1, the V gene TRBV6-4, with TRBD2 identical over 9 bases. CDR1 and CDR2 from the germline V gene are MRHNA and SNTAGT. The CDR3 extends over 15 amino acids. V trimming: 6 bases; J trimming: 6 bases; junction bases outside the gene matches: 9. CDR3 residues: CASRERTSGFNEQFF. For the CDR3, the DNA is TGTGCCAGCAGGGAGAGAACTAGCGGGTTCAATGAGCAGTTCTTC.

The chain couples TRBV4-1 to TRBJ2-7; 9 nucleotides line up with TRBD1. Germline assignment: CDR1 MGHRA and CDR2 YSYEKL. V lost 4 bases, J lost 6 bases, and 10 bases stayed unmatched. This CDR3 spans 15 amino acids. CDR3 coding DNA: TGCGCCAGCAGCCCCAACGCCGGGACAGGGTTCGAGCAGTACTTC. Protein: CASSPNAGTGFEQYF.

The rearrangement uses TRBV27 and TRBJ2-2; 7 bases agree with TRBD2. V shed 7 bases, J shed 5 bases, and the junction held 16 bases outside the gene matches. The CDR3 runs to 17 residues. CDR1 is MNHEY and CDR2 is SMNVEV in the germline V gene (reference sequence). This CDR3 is CASNPIPGLLGTGELFF. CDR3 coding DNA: TGTGCCAGCAATCCGATTCCGGGACTATTAGGTACCGGGGAGCTGTTTTTT.

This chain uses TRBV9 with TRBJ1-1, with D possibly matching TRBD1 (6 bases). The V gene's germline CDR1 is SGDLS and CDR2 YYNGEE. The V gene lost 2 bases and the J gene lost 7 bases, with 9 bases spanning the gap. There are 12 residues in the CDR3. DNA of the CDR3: TGTGCCAGCAGCGTTGGGGGCAGTGAAGCTTTCTTT. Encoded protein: CASSVGGSEAFF.

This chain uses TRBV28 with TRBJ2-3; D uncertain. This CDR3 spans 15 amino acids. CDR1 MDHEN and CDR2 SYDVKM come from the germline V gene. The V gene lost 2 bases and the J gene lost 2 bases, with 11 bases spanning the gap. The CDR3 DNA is TGTGCCAGCAGTTTAGGGGTTTTCTCCACAGATACGCAGTATTTT. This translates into CASSLGVFSTDTQYF.

CDR3: CASSPRTGRLEQYF. As DNA, the CDR3 is TGTGCCAGCAGTCCACGGACAGGGCGGCTCGAGCAGTACTTC. This chain links TRBV27 with TRBJ2-7; the match to TRBD1 covers 8 bases. V lost 5 bases, J lost 6 bases, and 9 bases stayed unmatched. Germline-derived CDR1 and CDR2 are MNHEY and SMNVEV (reference sequence). CDR3 length equals 14 residues.

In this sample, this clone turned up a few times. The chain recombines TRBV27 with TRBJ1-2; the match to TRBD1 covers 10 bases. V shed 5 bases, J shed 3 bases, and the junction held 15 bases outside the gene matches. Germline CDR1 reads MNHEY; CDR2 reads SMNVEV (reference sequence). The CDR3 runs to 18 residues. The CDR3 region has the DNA TGTGCCAGCAGTAAAGGGACAGGGGTAGGACTAAGGGACTATGGCTACACCTTC. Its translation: CASSKGTGVGLRDYGYTF.

The CDR3 here is CASSVGQGGVTDTQYF. The CDR3 DNA follows: TGTGCCAGCAGCGTAGGGCAGGGAGGAGTGACAGATACGCAGTATTTT. The V gene is TRBV9, the J gene TRBJ2-3; TRBD2 is a possible D gene (6 bases). With 0 bases removed from V and 3 bases from J, the gap between germline ends came to 14 bases. The V gene's germline CDR1 is SGDLS and CDR2 YYNGEE. The CDR3 totals 16 residues.

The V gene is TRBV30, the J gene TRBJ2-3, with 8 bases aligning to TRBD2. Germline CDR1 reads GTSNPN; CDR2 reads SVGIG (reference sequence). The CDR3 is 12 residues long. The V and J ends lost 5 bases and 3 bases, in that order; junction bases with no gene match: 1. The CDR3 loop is CAWERETDTQYF. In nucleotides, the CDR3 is TGTGCCTGGGAGCGGGAGACAGATACGCAGTATTTT.

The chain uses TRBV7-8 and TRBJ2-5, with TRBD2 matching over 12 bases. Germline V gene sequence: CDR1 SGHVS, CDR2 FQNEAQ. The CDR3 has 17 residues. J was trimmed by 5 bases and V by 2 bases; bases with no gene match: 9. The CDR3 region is CASSLRLAGGPRETQYF. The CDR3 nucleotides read TGTGCCAGCAGCTTAAGGCTAGCGGGAGGGCCTAGGGAGACCCAGTACTTC.

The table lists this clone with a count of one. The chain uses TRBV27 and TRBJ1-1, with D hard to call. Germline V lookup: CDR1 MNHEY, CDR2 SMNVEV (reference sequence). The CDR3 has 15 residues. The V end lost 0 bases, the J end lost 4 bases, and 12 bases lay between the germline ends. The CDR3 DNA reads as TGTGCCAGCAGTTTATCGAACCTTATGGGCACTGAAGCTTTCTTT. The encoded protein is CASSLSNLMGTEAFF.